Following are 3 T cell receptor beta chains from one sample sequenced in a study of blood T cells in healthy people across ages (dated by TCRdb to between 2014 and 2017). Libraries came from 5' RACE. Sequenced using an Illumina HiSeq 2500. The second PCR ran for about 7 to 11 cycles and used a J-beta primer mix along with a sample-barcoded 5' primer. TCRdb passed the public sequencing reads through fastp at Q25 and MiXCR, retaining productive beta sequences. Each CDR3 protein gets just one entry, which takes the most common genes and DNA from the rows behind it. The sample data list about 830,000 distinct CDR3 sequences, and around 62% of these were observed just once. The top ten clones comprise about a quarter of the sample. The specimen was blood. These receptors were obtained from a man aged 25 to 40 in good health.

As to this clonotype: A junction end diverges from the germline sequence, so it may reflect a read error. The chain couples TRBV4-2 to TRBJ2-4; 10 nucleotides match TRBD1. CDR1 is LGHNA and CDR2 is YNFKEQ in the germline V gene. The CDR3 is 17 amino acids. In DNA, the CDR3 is TGTGCCAGCAGCAAAGAAGGCGGGACAGGGGAAGGAAGCGCTCAGTACTTC. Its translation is CASSKEGGTGEGSAQYF.

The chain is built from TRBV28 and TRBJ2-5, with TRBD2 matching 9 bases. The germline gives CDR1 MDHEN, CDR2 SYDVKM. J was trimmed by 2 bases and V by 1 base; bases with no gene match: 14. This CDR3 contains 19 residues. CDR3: CASSLSSLAGNKYQETQYF. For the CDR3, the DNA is TGTGCCAGCAGTTTATCATCCCTAGCGGGGAATAAATATCAAGAGACCCAGTACTTC.

The CDR3 spells CSVEKWGSSGGGSYNEQYF. DNA for the CDR3: TGCAGCGTTGAGAAGTGGGGGTCTAGCGGGGGGGGTTCCTACAATGAGCAGTACTTC. The chain joins TRBV29-1 to TRBJ2-1; 12 nucleotides agree with TRBD2. With the DNA end fitting TRBJ2-7 better, the J assignment may be wrong. The CDR3 runs 19 residues. Germline V gives CDR1 SQVTM, CDR2 ANQGSEA.